The source of this T cell receptor (beta chain) is a study of blood T cell repertoires in COVID-19. The repertoire was sequenced with immunoSEQ multiplex PCR; TCRdb's copy has only in-frame clones and lacks some. The data show some 300,000 clones, about 88% seen once. Everyone who took part was about 18 to 90 years old, and they came from about 25 US areas. Cohorts were based on clinical histories the participants reported. Recovered status applied to Cohort 3 donors who had two consecutive negative PCRs. It also applied to those with clearance or with symptom resolution. The CDR3 runs to 16 residues. V shed 2 bases and J 7 bases; nucleotides not matched to a gene: 8. Germline CDR1 and CDR2: MNHEY and SVGAGI.

The sequence derives from a woman aged 40-49 years who had recovered from COVID-19. The V and J genes are TRBV6-5 and TRBJ1-6; 7 bases map to TRBD1. Sequences were obtained from PBMCs or T cells enriched from blood (not recorded which). CDR3 in amino acids: CASSYLPGGWNSPLHF. CDR3 bases: TGTGCCAGCAGTTACCTGCCAGGGGGTTGGAATTCACCCCTCCACTTT.